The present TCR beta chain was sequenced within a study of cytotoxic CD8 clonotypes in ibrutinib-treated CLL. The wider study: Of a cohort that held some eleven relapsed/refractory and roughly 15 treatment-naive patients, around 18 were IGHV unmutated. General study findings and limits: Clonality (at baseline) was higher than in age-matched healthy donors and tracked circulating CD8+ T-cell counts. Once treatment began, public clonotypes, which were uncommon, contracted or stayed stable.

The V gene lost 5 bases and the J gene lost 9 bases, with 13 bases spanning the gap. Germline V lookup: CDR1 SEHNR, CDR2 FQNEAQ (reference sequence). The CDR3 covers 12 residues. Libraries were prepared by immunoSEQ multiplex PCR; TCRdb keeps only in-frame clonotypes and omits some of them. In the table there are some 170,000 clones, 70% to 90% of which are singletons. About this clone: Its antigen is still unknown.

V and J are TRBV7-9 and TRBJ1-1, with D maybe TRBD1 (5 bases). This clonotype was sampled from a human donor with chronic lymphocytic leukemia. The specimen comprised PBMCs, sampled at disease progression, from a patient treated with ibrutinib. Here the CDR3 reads CASSLSSGQAFF. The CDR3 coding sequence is TGTGCCAGCAGCCTCTCCTCGGGGCAAGCTTTCTTT.